The source of this TCR beta chain is a study of T cell responses to AZD1222 COVID-19 vaccine. The germline V and J ends were trimmed by 4 bases and 4 bases, with 8 bases remaining between them. From germline, CDR1 is SGHTA and CDR2 FQGTGA. The CDR3 runs to 13 residues. With regard to this clone: Its matching antigen is unknown.

TCRdb's table, derived via immunoSEQ multiplex PCR, lists solely in-frame clones and lacks some. Of some 140,000 clones in the sample, more than 75% were seen once. Findings of the study overall: Donor demographics were predominantly white British with a female majority; clonal diversity may be underestimated. Within unmutated variant regions lay the reported targets of nearly half of spike-specific TCRs. Following two doses of AZD1222, Spike-specific TCR breadth and depth rose. Only 5 or 6 people who got AZD1222 tested seropositive at baseline.

The chain recombines TRBV7-3 with TRBJ1-5, with D hard to call. This clonotype originated in an adult in good health. This sample comprised peripheral blood, obtained on day 0 of AZD1222 vaccination. CDR3 DNA: TGTGCCAGCAGCTCCTATAAGAATCAGCCCCAGCATTTT. Translating gives CASSSYKNQPQHF.